The rows below give T cell receptor beta chains drawn from one sample of a study of TIL therapy for anti-PD-1-resistant metastatic lung cancer. Some clones are missing from TCRdb's copy, which holds only in-frame ones; the method was immunoSEQ multiplex PCR. The table lists 50,000 to 65,000 clones, 69% of them singletons. The specimen was blood, collected at baseline. These receptors all come from a person between 25 and 80 years old with non-small cell lung cancer. Each CDR3 is given with its conserved first and last residue. The order of the fields is clone size, J gene, D gene, V gene, CDR3 protein, CDR3 DNA. The D gene is left open where the match is weak. Size values are once, few and many counts, or a class for expanded clones, and some rows have none.

clone size: -; J gene: TRBJ1-2; D gene: -; V gene: TRBV5-1; CDR3 protein: CASTGGSGNYGYTF; CDR3 DNA: TGCGCCAGCACCGGAGGGTCCGGGAACTATGGCTACACCTTC
clone size: -; J gene: TRBJ1-1; D gene: -; V gene: TRBV6-4; CDR3 protein: CASRAQYRNTEAFF; CDR3 DNA: TGTGCCAGCCGAGCTCAGTACAGGAACACTGAAGCTTTCTTT
clone size: -; J gene: TRBJ2-7; D gene: -; V gene: TRBV20-1; CDR3 protein: CSAHPRQQYF; CDR3 DNA: TGCAGTGCTCACCCCCGCCAGCAGTACTTC
clone size: -; J gene: TRBJ2-7; D gene: -; V gene: TRBV5-4; CDR3 protein: CASNRDASTYEQYF; CDR3 DNA: TGTGCCAGCAACCGGGACGCCTCAACCTACGAGCAGTACTTC
clone size: -; J gene: TRBJ2-2; D gene: -; V gene: TRBV5-4; CDR3 protein: CASSPSIGELFF; CDR3 DNA: TGTGCCAGCAGCCCCAGCATCGGGGAGCTGTTTTTT
clone size: -; J gene: TRBJ2-7; D gene: TRBD2; V gene: TRBV2; CDR3 protein: CASRGAYEQYF; CDR3 DNA: TGTGCCAGCCGGGGGGCCTACGAGCAGTACTTC
clone size: -; J gene: TRBJ1-2; D gene: -; V gene: TRBV6-5; CDR3 protein: CSKEGEEDGYTF; CDR3 DNA: TGTTCCAAAGAGGGGGAAGAGGATGGCTACACCTTC
clone size: -; J gene: TRBJ2-3; D gene: -; V gene: TRBV5-1; CDR3 protein: CASSGKGTDTQYF; CDR3 DNA: TGCGCCAGCAGCGGTAAGGGAACAGATACGCAGTATTTT
clone size: -; J gene: TRBJ2-7; D gene: -; V gene: TRBV18; CDR3 protein: CASSPAVGDYEQYF; CDR3 DNA: TGTGCCAGCTCACCGGCGGTAGGGGACTACGAGCAGTACTTC
clone size: few; J gene: TRBJ2-3; D gene: -; V gene: TRBV29-1; CDR3 protein: CSYREYVADTQYF; CDR3 DNA: TGCAGCTACAGGGAATATGTCGCAGATACGCAGTATTTT
clone size: once; J gene: TRBJ2-6; D gene: -; V gene: TRBV19; CDR3 protein: CASTSFSGANVLTF; CDR3 DNA: TGTGCCAGTACCTCGTTCTCTGGGGCCAACGTCCTGACTTTC
clone size: few; J gene: TRBJ1-4; D gene: TRBD1; V gene: TRBV30; CDR3 protein: CAWSPGQGAAKLFF; CDR3 DNA: TGTGCCTGGAGTCCCGGACAGGGGGCGGCAAAACTGTTTTTT
clone size: -; J gene: TRBJ2-3; D gene: -; V gene: TRBV2; CDR3 protein: CASSVGGGKGTDTQYF; CDR3 DNA: TGTGCCAGCAGTGTGGGAGGGGGCAAAGGCACAGATACGCAGTATTTT
clone size: -; J gene: TRBJ2-1; D gene: -; V gene: TRBV5-4; CDR3 protein: CASSLDSTVRGNEQFF; CDR3 DNA: TGTGCCAGCAGCTTGGATTCGACGGTAAGGGGAAATGAGCAGTTCTTC
clone size: -; J gene: TRBJ2-3; D gene: -; V gene: TRBV5-1; CDR3 protein: CASSSGVQGSADTQYF; CDR3 DNA: TGCGCCAGCAGCTCCGGAGTCCAGGGTTCTGCAGATACGCAGTATTTT
clone size: -; J gene: TRBJ2-1; D gene: -; V gene: TRBV21-1; CDR3 protein: CASSKDVVHVDYNEQFF; CDR3 DNA: TGTGCCAGCAGCAAAGATGTAGTCCACGTTGACTACAATGAGCAGTTCTTC
clone size: -; J gene: TRBJ2-7; D gene: TRBD1; V gene: TRBV2; CDR3 protein: CASSEPRTGGYEQYF; CDR3 DNA: TGTGCCAGCAGTGAACCCAGGACAGGGGGCTACGAGCAGTACTTC
clone size: -; J gene: TRBJ1-1; D gene: -; V gene: TRBV19; CDR3 protein: CASSMGQGTEAFF; CDR3 DNA: TGTGCCAGTAGTATGGGGCAGGGCACTGAAGCTTTCTTT
clone size: few; J gene: TRBJ1-1; D gene: -; V gene: TRBV10-3; CDR3 protein: CAISEANTEAFF; CDR3 DNA: TGTGCCATCAGTGAAGCGAACACTGAAGCTTTCTTT
clone size: few; J gene: TRBJ1-3; D gene: -; V gene: TRBV19; CDR3 protein: CASTDRFSGNTIYF; CDR3 DNA: TGTGCCAGTACCGACAGGTTCTCTGGAAACACCATATATTTT
clone size: -; J gene: TRBJ2-5; D gene: -; V gene: TRBV28; CDR3 protein: CASSSLGRTGETQYF; CDR3 DNA: TGTGCCAGCAGTTCCTTAGGGAGGACAGGAGAGACCCAGTACTTC
clone size: once; J gene: TRBJ2-2; D gene: -; V gene: TRBV5-1; CDR3 protein: CASSWDTGELFF; CDR3 DNA: TGCGCCAGCAGCTGGGATACCGGGGAGCTGTTTTTT
clone size: few; J gene: TRBJ2-1; D gene: -; V gene: TRBV5-5; CDR3 protein: CASSLDRPNEQFF; CDR3 DNA: TGTGCCAGCAGCTTGGACAGGCCCAATGAGCAGTTCTTC
clone size: -; J gene: TRBJ1-1; D gene: -; V gene: TRBV2; CDR3 protein: CASSDWTTLEAFF; CDR3 DNA: TGTGCCAGCAGTGATTGGACGACCCTTGAAGCTTTCTTT
clone size: -; J gene: TRBJ1-5; D gene: -; V gene: TRBV19; CDR3 protein: CASSISGPSQPQHF; CDR3 DNA: TGTGCCAGTAGTATATCAGGCCCGAGTCAGCCCCAGCATTTT
clone size: -; J gene: TRBJ1-2; D gene: -; V gene: TRBV29-1; CDR3 protein: CSVEGGDLPGYTF; CDR3 DNA: TGCAGCGTTGAGGGAGGGGATCTTCCTGGCTACACCTTC
clone size: -; J gene: TRBJ2-1; D gene: TRBD2; V gene: TRBV5-1; CDR3 protein: CASSLRVRREGSNEQFF; CDR3 DNA: TGCGCCAGCAGCTTGAGGGTTCGGCGGGAGGGGTCTAATGAGCAGTTCTTC
clone size: few; J gene: TRBJ2-3; D gene: -; V gene: TRBV30; CDR3 protein: CAWRWGASSTDTQYF; CDR3 DNA: TGTGCCTGGAGGTGGGGAGCGTCTAGCACAGATACGCAGTATTTT
clone size: -; J gene: TRBJ2-1; D gene: TRBD2; V gene: TRBV5-1; CDR3 protein: CASSFGLAGPYNEQFF; CDR3 DNA: TGCGCCAGCAGCTTTGGCCTAGCGGGGCCCTACAATGAGCAGTTCTTC
clone size: -; J gene: TRBJ1-2; D gene: -; V gene: TRBV4-1; CDR3 protein: CASSQDEGGYTF; CDR3 DNA: TGCGCCAGCAGCCAAGATGAAGGGGGCTACACCTTC
clone size: once; J gene: TRBJ2-1; D gene: -; V gene: TRBV20-1; CDR3 protein: CSATPLDEQFF; CDR3 DNA: TGCAGTGCTACCCCTTTGGATGAGCAGTTCTTC